This T cell receptor (beta chain) was identified in a study of CD8 T cells in ankylosing spondylitis. Looked up from germline, CDR1 is SNHLY and CDR2 is FYNNEI. The CDR3 sequence is 14 residues long. The ends lost 10 bases at V and 9 bases at J; junction bases unmatched: 11. This clonotype was counted many times. The target antigen is unknown. TCRdb reanalysed the 5' RACE reads using MiXCR and keeps one entry per CDR3 protein. The sample has roughly 160,000 distinct CDR3 sequences, 9.8% seen once. Points from the study as a whole: A motif in TCR beta, a set of about 8 highly homologous variants, appeared characteristic of ankylosing spondylitis blood. Peripheral blood samples showed relatively rare disease-linked clones, and these clones were CD8+.

The receptor was isolated from a female donor with ankylosing spondylitis or in good health (not recorded which). The sequencing sample was made of blood, either unsorted or a sorted T cell fraction (not recorded which). The chain couples TRBV2 to TRBJ2-1; 11 bases match TRBD2. The CDR3: CAILTSGNIGEQFF. The CDR3 DNA sequence: TGTGCCATCCTGACTAGCGGGAACATTGGTGAGCAGTTCTTC.